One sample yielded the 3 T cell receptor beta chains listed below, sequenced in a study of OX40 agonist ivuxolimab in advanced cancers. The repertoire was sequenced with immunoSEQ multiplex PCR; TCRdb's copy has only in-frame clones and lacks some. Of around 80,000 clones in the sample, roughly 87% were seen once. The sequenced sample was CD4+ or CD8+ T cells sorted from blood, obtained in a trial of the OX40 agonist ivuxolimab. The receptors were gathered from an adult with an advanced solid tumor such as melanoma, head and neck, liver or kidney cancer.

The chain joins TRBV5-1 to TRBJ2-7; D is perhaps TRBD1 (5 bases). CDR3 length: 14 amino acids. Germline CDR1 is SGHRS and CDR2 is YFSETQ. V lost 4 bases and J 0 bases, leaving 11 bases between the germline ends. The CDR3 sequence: CASSPRDSSYEQYF. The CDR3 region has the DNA TGCGCCAGCAGCCCCCGTGACAGCTCCTACGAGCAGTACTTC.

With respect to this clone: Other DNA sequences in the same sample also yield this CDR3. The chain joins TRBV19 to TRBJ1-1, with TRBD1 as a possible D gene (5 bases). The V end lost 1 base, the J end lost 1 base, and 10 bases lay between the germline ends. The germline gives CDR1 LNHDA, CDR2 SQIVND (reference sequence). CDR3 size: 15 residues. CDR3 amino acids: CASSIGGRRNTEAFF. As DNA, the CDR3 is TGTGCCAGTAGTATAGGGGGACGAAGGAACACTGAAGCTTTCTTT.

The chain's CDR3 is CASSPGGQRDEAFF. CDR3 nucleotides: TGTGCCAGCAGTCCGGGGGGGCAGCGTGATGAAGCTTTCTTT. This chain uses TRBV6-5 with TRBJ1-1; D might be TRBD1 (6 bases). The CDR3 contains 14 residues. V was pared by 5 bases and J by 7 bases, with 17 bases between. Germline CDR1 is MNHEY and CDR2 is SVGAGI.